This T cell receptor beta chain was sequenced in a study of CD8+ T cells in alopecia areata (dated by TCRdb to the late 2010s). Looking at the study overall: The treated patients took part in an open-label pilot trial in which moderate-to-severe alopecia areata was treated with oral tofacitinib at 5 to 10 mg twice daily. Patients stayed on tofacitinib for 6 to 18 months and then had 6 months of follow-up off drug so that delayed response and recurrence could be assessed. The SALT score, which quantifies the percentage of affected scalp surface area, was used to measure disease severity in treated patients. In both human patients and the C3H/HeJ mouse model, the study applied high-throughput TCRbeta sequencing to look at T cell clonal expansion in alopecia areata. On the human side, TCRbeta sequencing was run on scalp tissue and on sorted CD4+ and CD8+ peripheral blood T cells from healthy controls and from alopecia areata patients with either patchy or totalis/universalis disease. Patients on tofacitinib were biopsied at baseline and after 4 and 24 weeks of treatment, and several of the patients also had a later scalp biopsy. Scalp clonality was compared across normal scalp (n=4), patchy alopecia areata scalp (n=8), and alopecia totalis/universalis scalp (n=8). RNA was obtained with the PAXgene miRNA kit for fixed scalp, the miRNeasy kit for PBMCs, and the RNeasy kit for mouse skin. Amplification of TCRbeta CDR3 regions was done by immunoSEQ multiplex PCR using 35 Vbeta forward primers and 13 Jbeta reverse primers.

Remarks on this clone: Which antigen it targets is not known. No much larger clonotype is one base removed from it; base qualities were not supplied.

The sample's time point, from its label and the paper: roughly 24 weeks on oral tofacitinib. Reading the label with the study, this specimen's treatment or condition is: oral pan-JAK inhibitor, 5-10 mg twice daily. Peripheral blood and lesional scalp punch biopsies were obtained from patients with alopecia areata. Human scalp biopsies were immediately fixed in PAXgene tissue containers. Libraries came from the immunoSEQ multiplex PCR assay. RNA was extracted from all samples and reverse transcribed into cDNA as template for TCR sequencing. First-strand cDNA was synthesized with SuperScript III using a 2:1 mix of oligo-dT and random hexamers. A synthetic immune receptor repertoire was used to measure amplification bias, and any remaining bias was corrected computationally. On the authors' methods: Raw reads were preprocessed to remove errors, and CDR3 was defined according to IMGT conventions as the region from the conserved cysteine to phenylalanine. To get clonality, Shannon entropy was normalized by log2 of the number of productive unique TCRs and the result was subtracted from 1. CD4 or CD8 identity of scalp clones was inferred by cross-referencing scalp TCRbeta sequences with sorted blood CD4 and CD8 repertoires. TCRdb took over this immuneACCESS table, retaining in-frame rearrangements with V and J assigned. Such tables are incomplete; in checked studies, under half of the missing clones stem from an unresolved V gene, and the remainder is unexplained. V, J and clone size derive from that table, while D and trimming were established from the DNA sequence. This sample has fewer than 4,500 clones in its table, and 70% to 80% of those were observed once. 6.2% of the sample is held by the ten biggest clonotypes.

What the study reported, not specific to this receptor: Compared with mice, TCR sequences shared between patients were less clear, possibly partly because of HLA diversity across the patient population. Because the treated cohort was small and had only one nonresponder, larger studies are needed to examine links between baseline CD8+ expansion and response. Tofacitinib significantly lowered scalp clonality and the number of expanded CD8+ clones among the top 100 scalp clones. Lesional scalp, especially in alopecia totalis/universalis, showed higher clonality and more expanded CD8+ clones than normal scalp, suggesting antigenic drive. Scalp TCR repertoire analysis is complicated because resident alphabeta T cells in normal human skin are also sequenced, whereas mouse skin is dominated by gammadelta T cells. During tofacitinib treatment, many expanded lesional clones stuck around in both scalp and blood, and this persistence may partly explain why relapse happens after treatment is stopped.

From the germline V gene, CDR1 is SGHRS and CDR2 is YFSETQ. Trimming costs V 2 bases and J 7 bases, and their ends lie 5 bases apart. The CDR3 holds 11 amino acids from the cysteine to the phenylalanine. CDR3 DNA only is kept here, 33 bases in frame from base 1. This receptor was taken from a human donor with alopecia areata. This sequence uses TRBV5-1 and TRBJ2-3; no confident D gene assignment can be made. Here the sequenced sample was skin, taken at week 24, from a patient treated with tofacitinib. The DNA sequence reads TGCGCCAGCAGCTTACGACATACGCAGTATTTT. It specifies CASSLRHTQYF.